The clone carrying this T cell receptor beta chain turned up a few times. Its antigen is currently unknown. These data are taken from a study of cytomegalovirus exposure and HLA in healthy donors. The CDR3 covers 14 residues. V lost 6 bases and J 1 base, leaving 7 bases between the germline ends. Per the germline V gene, CDR1 is SGHTA and CDR2 is FQGNSA. Researchers ran the PCR with 60 Vbeta and 13 Jbeta primers. The data were produced by immunoSEQ multiplex PCR, yet TCRdb's version contains in-frame clones alone and is incomplete. The profile covers some 190,000 clones, with approximately 88% appearing a single time and more than 1% taken by the ten largest. Study-level results: In vitro assays verified that three CMV-associated chains recognized CMV antigens specifically. Some highly shared sequence variants likely arose as a pipeline artifact. A list of about 160 TCR beta chains associated with cytomegalovirus was given. Reported findings show TCR beta sequences accurately forecast HLA-A and HLA-B alleles in most subjects.

The chain links TRBV7-2 to TRBJ1-6; TRBD1 might be the D (6 bases). The clonotype originates from a boy aged 2 to 10 in good health and CMV-seronegative. Input material: PBMCs. CDR3 in amino acids: CASSRGSYNSPLHF. The CDR3, as DNA: TGTGCCAGCAGTAGGGGGTCCTATAATTCACCCCTCCACTTT.